This T cell receptor beta chain originates from a study of cytomegalovirus exposure and HLA in healthy donors. Broader study findings: Reports credit the classifier with highly specific, highly sensitive diagnosis of cytomegalovirus status. It emerged from a later analysis that several of the most significant clusters appeared to be linked to common viral pathogens.

Both 60 Vbeta primers and 13 Jbeta primers went into the PCR. The method was immunoSEQ multiplex PCR; TCRdb's version includes in-frame clones alone and lacks a portion of them. The profile shows a few hundred thousand clones, approximately 84% of them singletons. As for this clone: Antigen unknown.

CDR3 length: 16 residues. Germline V gives CDR1 GTSNPN, CDR2 SVGIG (reference sequence). Trimming stripped 1 base from V and 3 bases from J, with 16 bases between. Donors counted as nominally healthy when sampled, yet unrecorded immune exposures were likely. The TCR was taken from a woman aged 40 to 50 in good health and CMV-seronegative. The sequenced sample consisted of PBMCs. V is TRBV30 and J is TRBJ1-3; TRBD1 is a possible D gene (5 bases). This CDR3 reads CAWSGYQLGDGNTIYF. The CDR3 DNA reads TGTGCCTGGAGTGGTTATCAGTTAGGGGATGGAAACACCATATATTTT.